This note documents a single TCR beta chain sequence. Its antigen is currently unknown. The data belong to a study of beta chain features in type 1 diabetes. Overall study: Age, gender, cell numbers and subset yield matched between patients and controls.

Sorting that relied on CD45RO/CCR7/CD25/CD127/CD95/CD27 yielded CD4+ naive, central memory, regulatory and stem cell-like memory cells. This CDR3 is 13 amino acids long. Germline assignment: CDR1 MNHEY and CDR2 SVGAGI. V lost 8 bases and J 0 bases, leaving 11 bases between the germline ends. The authors reverse transcribed all of the isolated RNA, so sequencing captured expressed TCRB transcripts. Repertoires were generated with immunoSEQ multiplex PCR, while TCRdb's copy carries only in-frame clones and drops some. The table includes 95,000 to 150,000 clones, 15% to 20% detected once. Study-wide points: A moderate, significant TCRB CDR3 shortening appeared in type 1 diabetes across four CD4+ subsets. Patients with type 1 diabetes showed fewer VDJ junction insertions and more deletions.

The material sequenced was central memory CD4+ T cells from blood. This sequence was found in a man in his late teens or twenties with type 1 diabetes. V and J are TRBV6-5 and TRBJ2-7; D perhaps matches TRBD2 (5 bases). DNA of the CDR3: TGTGCCAGCGGAGGACGGAACTCCTACGAGCAGTACTTC. Translating gives CASGGRNSYEQYF.